This is a list of T cell receptor beta chains from one sample in a study of molecular identifiers for immune sequencing clone quantification. TCRdb analysed the PCR reads with MiXCR anew, one entry per CDR3 protein. The data show about 640,000 distinct CDR3 sequences, with roughly 21% seen just once and roughly 0.9% held by the top ten. Material: naive CD8+ T cells from blood, with Jurkat cell RNA spiked in. The receptors stem from a human donor in good health. Some libraries in this study had Jurkat cell RNA spiked in. CDR3s include the opening cysteine and the closing phenylalanine or tryptophan. D genes are given only for firm matches. Size is stated for part of the rows, as once, few or many counts, or as a class when the clone is expanded.

clone_size	v_call	d_call	j_call	cdr3_nt	cdr3_aa
many	TRBV4-1	.	TRBJ1-6	TGCGCCAGCAGCCAAGAAGGAGGGGGCTCCTATAATTCACCCCTCCACTTT	CASSQEGGGSYNSPLHF
many	TRBV4-3	.	TRBJ2-7	TGCGCCAGCAGCCAAGAGTACTTTTCGACCTACGAGCAGTACTTC	CASSQEYFSTYEQYF
few	TRBV4-3	.	TRBJ1-2	TGCGCCAGCAGCCCAGCTATATATAACTATGGCTACACCTTC	CASSPAIYNYGYTF
many	TRBV29-1	TRBD2	TRBJ2-1	TGCAGCGGAGAAGGGACTAGCGGAACCTACAATGAGCAGTTCTTC	CSGEGTSGTYNEQFF
.	TRBV4-1	.	TRBJ2-7	TGCGCCAGCAGCCACAAGGACTCACCCTCCTACGAGCAGTACTTC	CASSHKDSPSYEQYF
.	TRBV6-2/TRBV6-3	.	TRBJ2-1	TGTGCCAGCAGTTACCCGGACACGCAGGCCACCAATGAGCAGTTCTTC	CASSYPDTQATNEQFF
.	TRBV4-1	.	TRBJ2-7	TGCGCCAGCAGCCTCCTGACAGAGGGAGTGTACGAGCAGTACTTC	CASSLLTEGVYEQYF
many	TRBV20-1	.	TRBJ1-1	TGCAGTGCCCTCAACACGGGGGCAGGGGCCACTGAAGCTTTCTTT	CSALNTGAGATEAFF
few	TRBV28	.	TRBJ1-2	TGTGCCAGCAGTTTTCGAGGGGACGCTAACTATGGCTACACCTTC	CASSFRGDANYGYTF
.	TRBV10-3	TRBD1	TRBJ2-7	TGTGCCATCAGCTTAACCGGGACAGGACATTCCTACGAGCAGTACTTC	CAISLTGTGHSYEQYF
few	TRBV27	TRBD1	TRBJ2-5	TGTGCCAGCAGTATGAGGACAGGGGGCTTTTTGGGAGAGACCCAGTACTTC	CASSMRTGGFLGETQYF
.	TRBV7-9	.	TRBJ1-2	TGTGCCAGCAGCCCCGACCGGTTGGGAGGCGGCTACACCTTC	CASSPDRLGGGYTF
few	TRBV24-1	TRBD2	TRBJ2-3	TGTGCCACCAGTGATTTTGGCGGGAGCGCAGATACGCAGTATTTT	CATSDFGGSADTQYF
many	TRBV27	.	TRBJ1-1	TGTGCCAGCAGTTTAGGTGCCTACACTGAAGCTTTCTTT	CASSLGAYTEAFF
many	TRBV30	TRBD2	TRBJ2-7	TGTGCCTGGATTTCCCAGCGGGAGTCGGGGTCGTACGAGCAGTACTTC	CAWISQRESGSYEQYF
.	TRBV12-3/TRBV12-4	TRBD2	TRBJ2-5	TGTGCCAGCAGCCCCCTACGGGGGGAGGGTCAAGAGACCCAGTACTTC	CASSPLRGEGQETQYF